The present entry profiles one T cell receptor (beta chain) with its context. Its antigen remains unknown. In TCRdb, the reads were re-called with MiXCR into one record per CDR3 protein. The sample has 55,000 to 65,000 distinct CDR3 sequences, 62% seen once. The sample originates from a study of type 1 regulatory T cells. What was sequenced was cultured non-Tr1 T cells, either the whole culture or a sorted T cell fraction (not recorded which). The clonotype comes from a human donor in good health.

The CDR3 loop is CASSLHGTGYNSPLHF. The DNA for the CDR3 is TGTGCCAGCAGCCTTCACGGGACAGGCTATAATTCACCCCTCCACTTT. J is TRBJ1-6 and V is TRBV7-9; 8 bases align to TRBD1. Germline CDR1 reads SEHNR; CDR2 reads FQNEAQ (reference sequence). Trimming removed 5 bases from V and 3 bases from J; junction bases left unmatched: 6. The CDR3 loop spans 16 amino acids.